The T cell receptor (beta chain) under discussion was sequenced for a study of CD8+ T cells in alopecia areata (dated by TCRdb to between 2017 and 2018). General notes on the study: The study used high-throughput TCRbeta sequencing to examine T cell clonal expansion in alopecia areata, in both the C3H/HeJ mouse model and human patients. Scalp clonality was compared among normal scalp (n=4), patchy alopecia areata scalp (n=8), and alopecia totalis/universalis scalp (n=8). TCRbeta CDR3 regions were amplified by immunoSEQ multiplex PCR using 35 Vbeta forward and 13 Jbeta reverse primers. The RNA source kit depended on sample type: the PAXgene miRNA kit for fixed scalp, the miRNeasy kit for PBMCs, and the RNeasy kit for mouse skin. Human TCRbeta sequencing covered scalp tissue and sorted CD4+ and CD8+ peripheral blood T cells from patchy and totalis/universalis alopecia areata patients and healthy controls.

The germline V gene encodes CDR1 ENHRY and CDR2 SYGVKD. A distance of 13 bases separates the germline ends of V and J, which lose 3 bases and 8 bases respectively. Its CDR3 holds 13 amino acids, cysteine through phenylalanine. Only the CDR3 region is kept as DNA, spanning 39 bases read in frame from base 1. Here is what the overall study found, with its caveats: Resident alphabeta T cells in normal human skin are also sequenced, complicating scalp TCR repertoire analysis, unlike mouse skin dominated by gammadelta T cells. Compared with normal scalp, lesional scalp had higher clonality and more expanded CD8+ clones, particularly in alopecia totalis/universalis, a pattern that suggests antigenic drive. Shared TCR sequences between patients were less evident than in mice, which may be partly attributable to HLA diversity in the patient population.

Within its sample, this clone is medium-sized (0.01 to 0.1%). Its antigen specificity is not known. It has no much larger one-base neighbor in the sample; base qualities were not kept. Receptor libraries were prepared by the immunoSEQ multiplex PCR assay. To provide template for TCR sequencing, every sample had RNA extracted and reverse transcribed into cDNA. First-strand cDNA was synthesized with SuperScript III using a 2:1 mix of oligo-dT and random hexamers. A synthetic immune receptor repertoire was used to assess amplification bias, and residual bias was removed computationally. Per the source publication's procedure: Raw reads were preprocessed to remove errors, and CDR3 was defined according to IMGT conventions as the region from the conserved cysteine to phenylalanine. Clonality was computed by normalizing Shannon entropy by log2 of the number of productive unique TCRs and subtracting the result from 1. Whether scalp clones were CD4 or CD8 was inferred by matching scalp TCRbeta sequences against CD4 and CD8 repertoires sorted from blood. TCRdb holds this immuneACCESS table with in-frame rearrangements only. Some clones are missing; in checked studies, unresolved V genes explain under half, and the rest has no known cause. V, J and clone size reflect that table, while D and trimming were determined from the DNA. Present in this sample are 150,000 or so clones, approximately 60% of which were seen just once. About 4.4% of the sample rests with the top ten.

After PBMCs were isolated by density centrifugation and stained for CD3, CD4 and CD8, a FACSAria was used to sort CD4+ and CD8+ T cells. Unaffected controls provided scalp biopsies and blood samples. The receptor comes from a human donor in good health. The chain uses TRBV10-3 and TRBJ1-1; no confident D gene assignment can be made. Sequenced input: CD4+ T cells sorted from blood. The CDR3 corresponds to CAISDRDGREAFF. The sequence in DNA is TGTGCCATCAGTGACCGCGACGGGCGGGAAGCTTTCTTT.